This TCR beta chain appears in the sequencing data of a study of blood T cell repertoires in COVID-19. Study as a whole: COVID-19 samples collected from the United States, Italy and Spain covered acute and convalescent phases. Sample material is recorded as cDNA or gDNA derived from T cells, B-cell-depleted T cells, or PBMCs.

Authors' data handling: Scientists estimated how many nucleated cells there were by amplifying reference gene primers. Measured with immunoSEQ multiplex PCR; TCRdb has only the in-frame clones, and not every one. The V and J calls and clone size come from that table; D and trimming were worked out from the DNA. The repertoire holds under 200,000 clones, more than 75% seen once, with around 3.5% in the top ten. V was pared by 7 bases and J by 8 bases, with 17 bases between. The CDR3 is 14 amino acids. The germline V gene has CDR1 LNHDA and CDR2 SQIVND (reference sequence). The chain combines TRBV19 with TRBJ1-4; D unresolved. This TCR came from a man younger than 30 with active or convalescent COVID-19. What was sequenced was peripheral blood. The CDR3 DNA follows: TGTGCCAGTACCGCGGTTATTGGAGGAGAAAAACTGTTTTTT. Translation: CASTAVIGGEKLFF.